Below, one T cell receptor beta chain is given with its context. Its antigen remains unknown. CDR1 and CDR2 from the germline V gene are SGHDT and YYEEEE. J was trimmed by 7 bases and V by 4 bases; bases with no gene match: 8. The CDR3 has 16 residues. Some clones are missing from TCRdb's copy, which holds only in-frame ones; the method was immunoSEQ multiplex PCR. The sample has almost 5,500 clones, 82% seen once. This specimen comes from a study of T cell repertoires in ileal Crohn's disease. About the research overall: Thiopurines (around ten) or anti-TNF agents (more than 17) were given postoperatively to about half. Study-wide results and caveats: High-frequency clones were more common in sorted CD8 than CD4 cells. Clonal expansions were more frequent in active smokers than non-smokers at surgery.

The chain couples TRBV5-6 to TRBJ1-6, with 10 bases that match TRBD1. Sequencing input: ileal tissue. This receptor was identified in an adult with Crohn's disease. The CDR3 here is CASSRYRTGGNSPLHF. CDR3 nucleotide sequence: TGTGCCAGCAGCCGATACAGGACAGGGGGAAATTCACCCCTCCACTTT.